A single sample is the source of the 20 T cell receptor beta chains below, sequenced in a study of tumor and adjacent non-tumor tissue in lung cancer. This sample's RNA came from whole unsorted tissue. A modified ARM-PCR protocol with three rounds of nested PCR amplified TCRbeta. TCRdb recomputed calls from the multiplex PCR reads with MiXCR, one row per CDR3 protein. The sample yields 100,000 to 150,000 distinct CDR3 sequences, around three fifths seen once. Sequencing used lung tumor tissue. These receptors all come from a man between 25 and 39 years old with non-small cell lung cancer.

Comments on this clonotype: Mismatch with germline at one junction end may stem from a read error. The chain uses TRBV6-5 and TRBJ2-2, with D perhaps TRBD2 (5 bases). CDR1 is MNHEY and CDR2 is SVGAGI in the germline V gene. This CDR3 is 15 amino acids long. CDR3 sequence reads: CASSYSEGSPGELFF. The CDR3 DNA is TGTGCCAGCAGTTACTCAGAGGGAAGTCCCGGGGAACTGTTTTTT.

A note on this clonotype: Relative to the germline gene, one junction end is altered; a read error may explain this. V and J are TRBV6-1 and TRBJ2-2, with D maybe TRBD2 (5 bases). The CDR3 runs to 13 residues. CDR1 and CDR2 from the germline V gene are MNHNS and SASEGT. CDR3 in amino acids: CASSEFLTGELLF. In nucleotides, the CDR3 is TGTGCGAGCAGTGAATTCTTAACCGGGGAGCTGTTGTTT.

V usage is TRBV5-4 and J usage is TRBJ2-3; 11 bases agree with TRBD2. The ends lost 1 base at V and 3 bases at J; junction bases unmatched: 10. The CDR3 runs to 18 residues. The germline V gene encodes CDR1 SGHNT and CDR2 YYREEE (reference sequence). The CDR3 bases are TGTGCCAGCAGCTTGAAAAAAGCCGGGACTAGCGGTACAGATACGCAGTATTTT. It yields the protein CASSLKKAGTSGTDTQYF.

In its sample, this clonotype was seen once. The germline gene is not matched at one end of the junction; a read error may be the cause. V is TRBV20-1 and J is TRBJ2-2, with a tentative D call TRBD2 (6 bases). This CDR3 has 16 amino acids. Germline V gives CDR1 DFQATT, CDR2 SNEGSKA (reference sequence). CDR3 region: CSARAYGGIVSWELFF. The DNA for the CDR3 is TGCAGTGCTAGAGCCTATGGAGGGATTGTATCCTGGGAGCTATTTTTT.

As regards this clonotype: A read error may account for a junction end that differs from germline. The chain is built from TRBV29-1 and TRBJ2-1; 9 positions agree with TRBD1. The CDR3 is made up of 14 amino acids. Per the germline V gene, CDR1 is SQVTM and CDR2 is ANQGSEA. The CDR3 is CSVEGDRGYTEQFF. The CDR3 DNA reads TGCAGCGTTGAAGGTGACAGGGGGTACACTGAGCAGTTCTTC.

As regards this clonotype: One end of the junction varies from germline; a read error may be responsible. The genes are TRBV11-2 and TRBJ2-1, with 7 nucleotides matching TRBD2. The germline gives CDR1 SGHAT, CDR2 FQNNGV. The CDR3 is 14 residues long. The CDR3 region is CVSSRGSWAGVQFF. The CDR3, as DNA: TGTGTCAGCAGCCGGGGGTCGTGGGCGGGAGTGCAGTTCTTC.

This clonotype appeared a few times. The V gene is TRBV6-5, the J gene TRBJ1-5; D is possibly TRBD1 (5 bases). V lost 4 bases, J lost 4 bases, and 17 bases lay in between. This CDR3 region has 16 residues. Germline CDR1 is MNHEY and CDR2 is SVGAGI. CDR3 region: CASSLSGAGVNQPQHF. In nucleotides, the CDR3 is TGTGCCAGCAGTTTATCCGGGGCAGGAGTGAATCAGCCCCAGCATTTT.

The sample holds a few counts of this clonotype. This may be a read error: a much more frequent sequence differs by one nucleotide. The J gene is TRBJ2-1, the V gene TRBV20-1; 8 positions match TRBD1. This CDR3 has 15 amino acids. J was trimmed by 6 bases and V by 7 bases; bases with no gene match: 14. The germline CDR1 and CDR2 sequences are DFQATT and SNEGSKA (reference sequence). The CDR3 DNA follows: TGCAGTGTCCTACCCGAGGACAGGGTACGCAATGAGCAGTTCTTC. This translates into CSVLPEDRVRNEQFF.

This clonotype was picked up many times. The chain is built from TRBV12-5 and TRBJ2-2; 7 nucleotides line up with TRBD1. J lost 5 bases, V lost 6 bases, and 12 bases had no gene match. This CDR3 comprises 16 residues. CDR1 is LGHNT and CDR2 is FRNRAP in the germline V gene. This CDR3 reads CASGPDRAASTGELFF. DNA of the CDR3: TGTGCTAGTGGGCCCGACAGGGCGGCGTCGACCGGGGAGCTGTTTTTT.

This clonotype turned up a few times. The rearrangement uses TRBV6-5 and TRBJ2-2, with D perhaps matching TRBD2 (5 bases). Germline V CDR1 and CDR2: MNHEY, SVGAGI. Deletions cut 5 bases from V and 3 bases from J, with 13 bases between. This CDR3 is built from 15 residues. The CDR3 bases are TGTGCCAGCAGTCCTCGACCAGCGGACACCGGGGAGCTGTTTTTT. Its translation is CASSPRPADTGELFF.

The J gene is TRBJ2-2, the V gene TRBV6-2 or TRBV6-3; the match to TRBD2 covers 11 bases. The germline CDR1 and CDR2 sequences are MNHEY and SVGEGT. V lost 5 bases and J lost 5; bases outside the gene matches: 16. The CDR3 has 19 amino acids. The CDR3 region is CASSTDGLAGGEKTGELFF. Written as DNA, the CDR3 is TGTGCCAGCAGTACAGACGGGCTAGCGGGGGGCGAGAAAACCGGGGAGCTGTTTTTT.

This clonotype was seen more than once but under ten times. The missing conserved phenylalanine or tryptophan at the end of this CDR3 makes a read error likely. V gene TRBV11-1 combines with J gene TRBJ1-1; D is unresolved. CDR3 length: 14 residues. The germline gives CDR1 SGHAT, CDR2 FQDESV (reference sequence). The ends were cut back, 2 bases at V and 0 bases at J, with 7 bases in the middle. In DNA, the CDR3 is TGTGCCAGCAGCTTACAAGCGCTGAACACTGAAGCTTTCCTC. Translating gives CASSLQALNTEAFL.

This clonotype was counted between two and nine times. V usage is TRBV2 and J usage is TRBJ2-3; 8 bases match TRBD2. The CDR3 contains 14 residues. Germline V gives CDR1 SNHLY, CDR2 FYNNEI. V shed 6 bases, J shed 5 bases, and the junction held 7 bases outside the gene matches. This chain's CDR3 is CASRISGVEDTQYF. CDR3 DNA sequence: TGTGCCAGCAGGATTAGCGGGGTAGAAGATACGCAGTATTTT.

A note on this clonotype: This may come from a read error, since a much larger clone is one base off. This chain uses TRBV6-1 with TRBJ2-7; no definite D call. This CDR3 contains 14 residues. V shed 3 bases and J shed 7 bases, with 16 bases lying between them. Germline values: CDR1 MNHNS, CDR2 SASEGT. The DNA of the CDR3 is TGTGCCAGCAGTGAGAACTACCCGACCATGGAGCAGTACTTC. This sequence encodes CASSENYPTMEQYF.

This chain uses TRBV5-5 with TRBJ2-3, with 13 bases identical to TRBD2. Germline V gene data show CDR1 as SGHKS and CDR2 as YYEKEE (reference sequence). With 4 bases clipped from V and 4 bases from J, the junction kept 6 bases outside the gene matches. The CDR3 loop spans 16 amino acids. CDR3 nucleotides: TGTGCCAGCAGCCCACGGACTAGCGGGGGTCCAGATACGCAGTATTTT. Translating it yields CASSPRTSGGPDTQYF.

A word on this clonotype: Its ends do not fully match the called genes, so a read error is possible. The J gene is TRBJ2-7, the V gene TRBV4-2, with D possibly TRBD1 on 6 matching bases. The CDR3 is 15 amino acids. The germline V gene has CDR1 LGHNA and CDR2 YNFKEQ. In DNA, the CDR3 is TGTGCCAGCAGCCAAGATGATGGGGGCTACTACAAGCAGTACTTC. Its protein is CASSQDDGGYYKQYF.

Of note for this clonotype: This may be a read error: a much more frequent sequence differs by one nucleotide. The CDR3 does not close with the conserved phenylalanine or tryptophan, likely indicating a read error. The chain is built from TRBV20-1 and TRBJ2-3, with 7 bases identical to TRBD1. Germline trimming cut 1 base from V and 2 bases from J; bases unmatched to any gene: 6. The CDR3 sequence is 15 residues long. The germline V gene encodes CDR1 DFQATT and CDR2 SNEGSKA (reference sequence). The CDR3 nucleotides are TGCAGTGCTAGAGGACAGGGTCCCGTCACAGATACGCAGTATTTA. Amino acids: CSARGQGPVTDTQYL.

The table lists this clonotype with many counts. The chain carries TRBV12-3 or TRBV12-4 and TRBJ2-3, with 9 bases identical to TRBD2. The CDR3 loop spans 15 amino acids. The ends lost 3 bases at V and 0 bases at J; junction bases unmatched: 1. The CDR3 reads CASSFSGGSTDTQYF. The CDR3 bases are TGTGCCAGCAGTTTCAGCGGGGGGAGCACAGATACGCAGTATTTT.

Concerning this clonotype itself: The junction departs from the called germline gene at one end, perhaps through a read error. This chain connects TRBV29-1 to TRBJ1-1; the D is unclear. Germline CDR1 SQVTM, CDR2 ANQGSEA. This CDR3 comprises 14 residues. In nucleotides, the CDR3 is TGCAGCGTTGAAGAAGCGGGGTTGAACATTGAAGCTTTCTTT. It yields the protein CSVEEAGLNIEAFF.

The chain is built from TRBV7-9 and TRBJ1-6; no clear D. CDR1 and CDR2 from the germline V gene are SEHNR and FQNEAQ (reference sequence). The CDR3 length is 14 residues. Trimming took off 5 bases at V and 9 bases at J, with 14 bases between the two ends. The CDR3 protein is CASSLAQLGSPLHF. The CDR3 DNA reads TGTGCCAGCAGCCTCGCACAGCTTGGTTCACCCCTCCACTTT.